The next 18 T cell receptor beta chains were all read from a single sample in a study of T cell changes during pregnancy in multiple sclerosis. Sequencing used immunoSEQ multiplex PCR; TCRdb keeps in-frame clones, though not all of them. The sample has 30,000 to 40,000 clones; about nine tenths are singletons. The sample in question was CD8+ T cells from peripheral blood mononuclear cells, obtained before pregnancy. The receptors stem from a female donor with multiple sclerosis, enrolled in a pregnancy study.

The CDR3: CASAKTSGYYEQYF. The CDR3, as DNA: TGTGCCAGCGCTAAGACTAGCGGGTACTACGAGCAGTACTTC. The chain employs TRBV9 and TRBJ2-7; 10 bases agree with TRBD2. Germline CDR1 reads SGDLS; CDR2 reads YYNGEE. The CDR3 runs 14 residues. Losses at the gene ends were 7 bases for V and 3 bases for J; bases not matched to a gene: 7. The variable domain in full, with the rest retrieved from reference TRBV9 and TRBJ2-7, is DSGVTQTPKHLITATGQRVTLRCSPRSGDLSVYWYQQSLDQGLQFLIQYYNGEERAKGNILERFSAQQFPDLHSELNLSSLELGDSALYFCASAKTSGYYEQYFGPGTRLTVT.

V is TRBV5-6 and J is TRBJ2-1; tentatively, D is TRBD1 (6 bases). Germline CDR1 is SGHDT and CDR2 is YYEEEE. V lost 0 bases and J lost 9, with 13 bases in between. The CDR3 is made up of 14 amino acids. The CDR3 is CASSLGSGDREQFF. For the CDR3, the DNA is TGTGCCAGCAGCTTGGGGTCAGGGGATCGTGAGCAGTTCTTC.

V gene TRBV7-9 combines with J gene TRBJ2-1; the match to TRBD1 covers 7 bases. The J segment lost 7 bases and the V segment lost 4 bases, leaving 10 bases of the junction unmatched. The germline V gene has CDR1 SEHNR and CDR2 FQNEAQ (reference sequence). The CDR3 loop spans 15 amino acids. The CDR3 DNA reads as TGTGCCAGCAGCTCCGACAGGGTCGTGACGAATGAGCAGTTCTTC. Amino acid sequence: CASSSDRVVTNEQFF.

In nucleotides, the CDR3 is TGTGCCAGCAGTCCGAGGACAGGGGACAACTATGGCTACACCTTC. Translated, it gives CASSPRTGDNYGYTF. This chain joins TRBV28 and TRBJ1-2, with 9 bases identical to TRBD1. This CDR3 has 15 amino acids. The ends lost 5 bases at V and 2 bases at J; junction bases unmatched: 6. In germline, CDR1 is MDHEN, CDR2 SYDVKM.

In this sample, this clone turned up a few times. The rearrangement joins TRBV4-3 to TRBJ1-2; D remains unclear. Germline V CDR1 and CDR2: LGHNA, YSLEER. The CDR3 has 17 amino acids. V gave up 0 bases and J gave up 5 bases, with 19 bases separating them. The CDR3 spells CASSQDLEGVLGYGYTF. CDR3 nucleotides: TGCGCCAGCAGCCAAGATCTCGAGGGTGTGCTTGGGTATGGCTACACCTTC.

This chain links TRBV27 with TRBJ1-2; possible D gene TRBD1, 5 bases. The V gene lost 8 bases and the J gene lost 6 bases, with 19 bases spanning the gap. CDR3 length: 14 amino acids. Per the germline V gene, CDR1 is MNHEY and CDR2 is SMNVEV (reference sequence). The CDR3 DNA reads TGTGCCAGCGCCCCCATTGGGGCAGGGAATGGCTACACCTTC. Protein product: CASAPIGAGNGYTF.

CDR3 coding DNA: TGTGCCAGCAGCTCCGGGACAGGGGGGTTTGAGGAGCAGTACTTC. Translated, it gives CASSSGTGGFEEQYF. V and J are TRBV7-3 and TRBJ2-7, with 11 bases aligning to TRBD1. There are 15 residues in the CDR3. Unmatched junction bases numbered 9, after V lost 4 bases and J lost 7 bases. Germline lookup yields CDR1 SGHTA and CDR2 FQGTGA.

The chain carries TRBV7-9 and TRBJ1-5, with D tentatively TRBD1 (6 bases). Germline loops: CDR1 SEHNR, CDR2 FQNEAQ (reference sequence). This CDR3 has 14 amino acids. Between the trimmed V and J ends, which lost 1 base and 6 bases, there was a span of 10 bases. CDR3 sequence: CASSLGRGVQPQHF. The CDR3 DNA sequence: TGTGCCAGCAGCTTAGGCAGGGGAGTTCAGCCCCAGCATTTT.

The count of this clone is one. The CDR3 is CASSQETISTEAFF. As DNA, the CDR3 is TGTGCCAGCAGCCAAGAAACGATCAGCACTGAAGCTTTCTTT. The chain couples TRBV4-2 to TRBJ1-1; unclear D gene. The length of the CDR3 is 14 residues. Germline CDR1 LGHNA, CDR2 YNFKEQ. The ends were cut back, 0 bases at V and 4 bases at J, with 9 bases in the middle.

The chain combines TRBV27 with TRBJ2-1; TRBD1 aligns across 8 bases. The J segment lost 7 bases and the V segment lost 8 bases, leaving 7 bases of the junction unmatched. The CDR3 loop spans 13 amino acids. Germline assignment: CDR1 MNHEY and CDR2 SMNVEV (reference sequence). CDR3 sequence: CASRTGIRNEQFF. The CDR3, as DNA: TGTGCCAGCCGGACAGGGATCCGTAATGAGCAGTTCTTC.

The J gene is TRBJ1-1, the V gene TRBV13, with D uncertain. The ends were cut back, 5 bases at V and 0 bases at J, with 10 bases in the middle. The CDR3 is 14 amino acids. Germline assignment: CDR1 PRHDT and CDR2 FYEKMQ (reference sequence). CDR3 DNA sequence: TGTGCCAGCAGCCACTCCGTCATGAACACTGAAGCTTTCTTT. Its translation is CASSHSVMNTEAFF. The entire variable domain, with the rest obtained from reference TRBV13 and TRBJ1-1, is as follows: AAGVIQSPRHLIKEKRETATLKCYPIPRHDTVYWYQQGPGQDPQFLISFYEKMQSDKGSIPDRFSAQQFSDYHSELNMSSLELGDSALYFCASSHSVMNTEAFFGQGTRLTVV.

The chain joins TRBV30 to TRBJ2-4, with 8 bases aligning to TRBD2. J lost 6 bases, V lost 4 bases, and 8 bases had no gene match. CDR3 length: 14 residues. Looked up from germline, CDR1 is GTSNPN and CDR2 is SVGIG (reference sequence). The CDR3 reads CAWNPGLVGNIQYF. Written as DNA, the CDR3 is TGTGCCTGGAATCCGGGACTAGTCGGAAACATTCAGTACTTC.

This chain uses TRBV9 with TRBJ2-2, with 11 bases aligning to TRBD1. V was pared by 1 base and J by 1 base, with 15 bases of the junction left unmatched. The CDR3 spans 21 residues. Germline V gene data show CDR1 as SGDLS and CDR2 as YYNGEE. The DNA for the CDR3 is TGTGCCAGCAGCGTACGGGACAGGGGGGGGGAGGGCCTGGGGAACACCGGGGAGCTGTTTTTT. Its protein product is CASSVRDRGGEGLGNTGELFF.

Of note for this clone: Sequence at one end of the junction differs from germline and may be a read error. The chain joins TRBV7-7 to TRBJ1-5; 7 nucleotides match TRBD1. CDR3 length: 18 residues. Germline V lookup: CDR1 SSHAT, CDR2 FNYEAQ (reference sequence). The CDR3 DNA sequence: TGTGCTAGCAGCTTAGCCGGCAGGGGGGTATATAGCAATCAGCCCCAGCATTTT. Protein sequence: CASSLAGRGVYSNQPQHF.

The CDR3 loop reads CASSLGLAGVASEQYF. In nucleotides, the CDR3 is TGTGCCAGCAGTTTAGGACTAGCGGGAGTCGCATCCGAGCAGTACTTC. The V gene is TRBV27, the J gene TRBJ2-7; 13 bases line up with TRBD2. This CDR3 has 16 amino acids. The V segment lost 2 bases and the J segment 6 bases; nucleotides outside the gene matches: 7. The germline gives CDR1 MNHEY, CDR2 SMNVEV (reference sequence).

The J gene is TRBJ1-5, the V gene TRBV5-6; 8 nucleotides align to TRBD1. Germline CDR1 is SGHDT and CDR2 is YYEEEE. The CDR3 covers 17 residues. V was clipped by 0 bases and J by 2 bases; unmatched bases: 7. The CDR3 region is CASSLGTDRGGNQPQHF. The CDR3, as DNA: TGTGCCAGCAGCTTGGGGACCGACAGGGGAGGCAATCAGCCCCAGCATTTT.

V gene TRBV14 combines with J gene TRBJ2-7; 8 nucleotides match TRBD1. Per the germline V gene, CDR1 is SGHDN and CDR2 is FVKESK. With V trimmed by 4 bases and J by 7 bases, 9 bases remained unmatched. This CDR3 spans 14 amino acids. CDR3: CASSRPGQEREQYF. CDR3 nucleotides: TGTGCCAGCAGCCGGCCGGGACAGGAGCGGGAGCAGTACTTC.

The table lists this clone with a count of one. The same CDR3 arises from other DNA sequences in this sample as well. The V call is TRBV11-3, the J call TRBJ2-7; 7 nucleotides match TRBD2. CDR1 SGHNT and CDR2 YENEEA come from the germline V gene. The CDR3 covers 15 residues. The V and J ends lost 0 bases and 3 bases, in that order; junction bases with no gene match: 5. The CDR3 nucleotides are TGTGCCAGCAGCTTAGATTCAAGCGGGAACTACGAGCAGTACTTC. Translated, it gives CASSLDSSGNYEQYF.